This entry lists 17 T cell receptor beta chains sequenced from one sample in a study of T cell responses to AZD1222 COVID-19 vaccine. Assay: immunoSEQ multiplex PCR; the TCRdb copy retains only in-frame clones and omits some. The sample has about 100,000 clones, approximately 91% seen once; the top ten hold about 8.1%. Sample: peripheral blood, taken 28 days after the second AZD1222 dose. These receptors were collected from an adult who received the AZD1222 COVID-19 vaccine.

This clone has a handful of counts. V gene TRBV6-5 combines with J gene TRBJ2-7; D is tentatively TRBD1 or TRBD2 (6 bases each). The ends were cut back, 5 bases at V and 6 bases at J, with 17 bases in the middle. CDR1 MNHEY and CDR2 SVGAGI come from the germline V gene. This CDR3 is 14 amino acids long. The CDR3 sequence is CASSRAGGQGEQYF. CDR3 DNA: TGTGCCAGCAGTCGGGCCGGGGGCCAGGGCGAGCAGTACTTC.

The chain employs TRBV28 and TRBJ1-2; 12 bases are a match to TRBD1. The trim removed 5 bases at V and 4 bases at J, leaving 8 bases unmatched. The CDR3 contains 16 residues. Germline V gives CDR1 MDHEN, CDR2 SYDVKM. CDR3 sequence (DNA): TGTGCCAGCAGTCCTCCGGGACAGGGGGCTATCTATGGCTACACCTTC. Amino acids: CASSPPGQGAIYGYTF.

V gene TRBV28 combines with J gene TRBJ1-2; D is unresolved. The CDR3 runs 19 residues. Deletions cut 0 bases from V and 1 base from J, with 21 bases between. Germline V CDR1 and CDR2: MDHEN, SYDVKM. The CDR3 region is CASSLWIRFLPEHNYGYTF. As DNA, the CDR3 is TGTGCCAGCAGTTTATGGATAAGATTTCTTCCTGAACATAACTATGGCTACACCTTC.

This chain uses TRBV5-6 with TRBJ1-6, with D tentatively TRBD1 (6 bases). CDR3 length: 13 amino acids. Trimming stripped 7 bases from V and 7 bases from J, with 12 bases between. Germline CDR1 and CDR2: SGHDT and YYEEEE. This CDR3 is CASGTGTNSPLHF. DNA for the CDR3: TGTGCCAGCGGAACAGGGACGAATTCACCCCTCCACTTT.

This chain links TRBV10-3 with TRBJ1-5, with 7 bases aligning to TRBD1. Germline loops: CDR1 ENHRY, CDR2 SYGVKD. The CDR3 totals 14 residues. V shed 11 bases, J shed 6 bases, and the junction held 13 bases outside the gene matches. CDR3 sequence (DNA): TGTGCCGCGTCGGGGAGCCAGGGGGGTCAGCCCCAGCATTTT. Residues: CAASGSQGGQPQHF.

This clone was detected once. The rearrangement uses TRBV28 and TRBJ1-2; unclear D gene. Per germline, CDR1 MDHEN and CDR2 SYDVKM. The CDR3 extends over 15 amino acids. Trimming shortened V by 7 bases and J by 1 base, and 16 bases separated the two germline ends. The chain's CDR3 is CASNLQPGYNYGYTF. The CDR3 DNA follows: TGTGCCAGCAATCTTCAACCCGGGTATAACTATGGCTACACCTTC.

The chain links TRBV6-2 or TRBV6-3 to TRBJ2-1; D uncertain. The CDR3 loop spans 13 amino acids. The germline CDR1 and CDR2 sequences are MNHEY and SVGEGT. Deletions cut 5 bases from V and 0 bases from J, with 5 bases between. The CDR3 region has the DNA TGTGCCAGCAGTAGAAACTCCTACAATGAGCAGTTCTTC. It translates to CASSRNSYNEQFF.

The rearrangement links TRBV9 to TRBJ1-2; TRBD1 aligns across 7 bases. Per germline, CDR1 SGDLS and CDR2 YYNGEE. The trim removed 3 bases at V and 3 bases at J, leaving 8 bases unmatched. The CDR3 has 15 residues. The CDR3 DNA sequence: TGTGCCAGCAGCGCCCCGGAGGGGGCCCACTATGGCTACACCTTC. Its translation: CASSAPEGAHYGYTF.

The gene calls are TRBV7-8 and TRBJ2-7; D remains unclear. V dropped 3 bases and J dropped 0 bases, with 3 bases sitting between them. Per the germline V gene, CDR1 is SGHVS and CDR2 is FQNEAQ. The CDR3 runs to 12 residues. CDR3 amino acids: CASSLGSYEQYF. In DNA, the CDR3 is TGTGCCAGCAGCTTGGGCTCCTACGAGCAGTACTTC.

This clone has a single count. The chain couples TRBV24-1 to TRBJ1-2, with unresolved D. Germline loops: CDR1 KGHDR, CDR2 SFDVKD. Trimming left V 6 bases short and J 7 bases short, with 11 bases between. The CDR3 sequence is 12 residues long. CDR3 coding DNA: TGTGCCACCAGTTCTCCGGGATCTGGCTACACCTTC. This sequence encodes CATSSPGSGYTF.

The chain uses TRBV4-1 and TRBJ2-2; the match to TRBD2 covers 12 bases. This CDR3 has 15 residues. Germline V gene data show CDR1 as MGHRA and CDR2 as YSYEKL. The trim removed 3 bases at V and 6 bases at J, leaving 2 bases unmatched. The CDR3: CASSHGLAGSGELFF. The CDR3 DNA reads TGCGCCAGCAGCCACGGACTAGCGGGATCCGGGGAGCTGTTTTTT.

The DNA for the CDR3 is TGTGCCAGCAGCTCCGTTCTAGCGGGGTCCGAGCAGTACTTC. Translation: CASSSVLAGSEQYF. This chain links TRBV7-8 with TRBJ2-7; 9 nucleotides agree with TRBD2. Germline CDR1 and CDR2: SGHVS and FQNEAQ. CDR3 length: 14 residues. V lost 4 bases, J lost 6 bases, and 7 bases stayed unmatched.

The chain employs TRBV7-9 and TRBJ2-7, with a tentative D call TRBD2 (5 bases). The length of the CDR3 is 15 residues. Germline V gives CDR1 SEHNR, CDR2 FQNEAQ (reference sequence). With 4 bases removed from V and 2 bases from J, the gap between germline ends came to 15 bases. CDR3 coding DNA: TGTGCCAGCAGCTCGGACTCCGGAGAACCCTACGAGCAGTACTTC. Its translation is CASSSDSGEPYEQYF.

J is TRBJ2-7 and V is TRBV28; 8 bases are a match to TRBD1. The CDR3 length is 14 residues. With 3 bases clipped from V and 9 bases from J, the junction kept 10 bases outside the gene matches. The V gene's germline CDR1 is MDHEN and CDR2 SYDVKM. CDR3 region: CASSFGTGVTRQYF. In nucleotides, the CDR3 is TGTGCCAGCAGTTTTGGGACAGGTGTTACGAGGCAGTACTTC. The complete variable domain, with remaining parts taken from reference TRBV28 and TRBJ2-7, reads DVKVTQSSRYLVKRTGEKVFLECVQDMDHENMFWYRQDPGLGLRLIYFSYDVKMKEKGDIPEGYSVSREKKERFSLILESASTNQTSMYLCASSFGTGVTRQYFGPGTRLTVT.

The genes are TRBV10-1 and TRBJ2-1; TRBD2 might be the D (6 bases). Germline CDR1 is WNHNN and CDR2 is SYGVQD (reference sequence). The CDR3 is 19 amino acids. The V end lost 2 bases, the J end lost 0 bases, and 20 bases lay between the germline ends. The DNA for the CDR3 is TGCGCCAGCAGTGAGGGAGGGGTCGGGGGACTTAGCTCCTACAATGAGCAGTTCTTC. It encodes CASSEGGVGGLSSYNEQFF.

The CDR3 DNA sequence: TGTGCCAGCAGTTACTCAGGGGCCAAAAACATTCAGTACTTC. Translated: CASSYSGAKNIQYF. The rearrangement links TRBV6-5 to TRBJ2-4, with D uncertain. This CDR3 spans 14 amino acids. Germline V gene data show CDR1 as MNHEY and CDR2 as SVGAGI. V shed 0 bases and J shed 1 base, with 4 bases lying between them.

V is TRBV7-2 and J is TRBJ1-2; 7 bases are a match to TRBD1. This CDR3 is 16 amino acids long. CDR1 and CDR2 from the germline V gene are SGHTA and FQGNSA. V dropped 1 base and J dropped 6; count of bases not matched to a gene: 11. The CDR3 reads CASSLGTGGGRDGYTF. CDR3 in DNA: TGTGCCAGCAGCTTAGGGACAGGTGGTGGAAGAGATGGCTACACCTTC.